This T cell receptor beta chain was observed in a study of cytomegalovirus exposure and HLA in healthy donors. PCR used 60 Vbeta primers and 13 Jbeta primers. Sequencing was performed with immunoSEQ multiplex PCR; in TCRdb, only in-frame clones are kept and a portion is missing. This table holds approximately 190,000 clones, about 70% found once. Study-wide points: With high specificity and sensitivity, the classifier reportedly diagnosed cytomegalovirus status.

To note about this clone: Its matching antigen is unknown.

The TCR was taken from a man aged 40-49 years in good health and CMV-seropositive. What was sequenced was PBMCs.

This CDR3 reads CASSADSPFSSTFINSPLHF. The CDR3, as DNA: TGTGCCAGCAGTGCGGACAGTCCTTTCTCGTCTACCTTTATCAATTCACCCCTCCACTTT. The chain carries TRBV6-1 and TRBJ1-6, with a possible D match to TRBD1 (6 bases). The CDR3 is 20 residues long. Trimming stripped 4 bases from V and 7 bases from J, with 29 bases between. The germline V gene encodes CDR1 MNHNS and CDR2 SASEGT.